This TCR beta chain stems from a study of T-cell reconstitution after alpha-beta-depleted transplantation in children. This sample's TCRbeta library carried unique molecular identifier barcodes. TCRdb reanalysed the PCR reads using MiXCR and keeps one entry per CDR3 protein. The table records about 600,000 distinct CDR3 sequences, roughly 23% of them present only once. This clonotype was seen at least ten times. The material sequenced was PBMCs, mostly from graft donor cells, taken 360 days after TCRalphabeta/CD19-depleted stem cell transplant. This sequence was found in a boy younger than two who had a stem cell transplant for acute myeloid leukemia, so the T cells may come from the graft donor.

The CDR3 sequence: CASSQDPNSPLHF. CDR3 DNA sequence: TGCGCCAGCAGCCAAGATCCCAATTCACCCCTCCACTTT. This chain joins TRBV4-3 and TRBJ1-6; D uncertain. Trimming pared 0 bases from V and 7 bases from J, leaving 4 bases between. CDR3 length: 13 residues. Germline V gives CDR1 LGHNA, CDR2 YSLEER.